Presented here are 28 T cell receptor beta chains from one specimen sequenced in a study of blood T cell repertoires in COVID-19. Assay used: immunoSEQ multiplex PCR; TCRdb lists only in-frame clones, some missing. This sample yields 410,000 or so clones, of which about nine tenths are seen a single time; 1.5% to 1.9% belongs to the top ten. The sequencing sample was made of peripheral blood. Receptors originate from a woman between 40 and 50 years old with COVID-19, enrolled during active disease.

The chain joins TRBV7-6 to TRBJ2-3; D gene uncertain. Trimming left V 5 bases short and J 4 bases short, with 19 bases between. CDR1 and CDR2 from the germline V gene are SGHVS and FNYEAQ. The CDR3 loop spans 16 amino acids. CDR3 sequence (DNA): TGTGCCAGCAGCCCCGTCGTGCTGCCCCCGGCAGATACGCAGTATTTT. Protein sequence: CASSPVVLPPADTQYF.

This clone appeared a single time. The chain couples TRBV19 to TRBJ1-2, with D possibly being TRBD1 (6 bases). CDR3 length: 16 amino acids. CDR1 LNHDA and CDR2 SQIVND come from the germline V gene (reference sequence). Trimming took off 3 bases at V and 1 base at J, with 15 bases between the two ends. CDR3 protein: CASSILETGRNYGYTF. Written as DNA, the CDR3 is TGTGCCAGTAGTATTTTGGAGACAGGTCGTAACTATGGCTACACCTTC.

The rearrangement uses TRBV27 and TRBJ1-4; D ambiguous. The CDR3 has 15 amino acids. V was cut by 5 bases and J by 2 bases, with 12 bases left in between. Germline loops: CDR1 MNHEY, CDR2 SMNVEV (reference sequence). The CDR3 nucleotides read TGTGCCAGCAGTCCTACGATTCTCACTAATGAAAAACTGTTTTTT. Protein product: CASSPTILTNEKLFF.

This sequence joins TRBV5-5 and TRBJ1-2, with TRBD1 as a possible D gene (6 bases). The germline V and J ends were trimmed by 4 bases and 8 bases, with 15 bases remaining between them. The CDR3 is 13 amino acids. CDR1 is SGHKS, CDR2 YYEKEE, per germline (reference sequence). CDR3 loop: CASSMTGYEGYTF. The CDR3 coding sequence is TGTGCCAGCAGCATGACAGGATATGAGGGCTACACCTTC.

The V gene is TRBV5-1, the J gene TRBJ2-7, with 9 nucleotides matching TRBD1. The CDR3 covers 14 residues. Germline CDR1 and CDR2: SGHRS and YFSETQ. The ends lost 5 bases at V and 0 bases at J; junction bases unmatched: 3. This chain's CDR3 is CASRLQGASYEQYF. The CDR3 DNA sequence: TGCGCCAGCAGGTTACAGGGGGCCTCCTACGAGCAGTACTTC.

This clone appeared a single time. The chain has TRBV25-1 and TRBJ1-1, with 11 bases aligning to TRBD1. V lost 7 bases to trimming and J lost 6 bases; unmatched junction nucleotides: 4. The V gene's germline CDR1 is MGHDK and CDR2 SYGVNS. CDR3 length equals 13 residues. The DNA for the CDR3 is TGTGCCAGCACCGGACAGGGGGCCGCTGAAGCTTTCTTT. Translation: CASTGQGAAEAFF. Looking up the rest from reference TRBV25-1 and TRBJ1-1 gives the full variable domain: EADIYQTPRYLVIGTGKKITLECSQTMGHDKMYWYQQDPGMELHLIHYSYGVNSTEKGDLSSESTVSRIRTEHFPLTLESARPSHTSQYLCASTGQGAAEAFFGQGTRLTVV.

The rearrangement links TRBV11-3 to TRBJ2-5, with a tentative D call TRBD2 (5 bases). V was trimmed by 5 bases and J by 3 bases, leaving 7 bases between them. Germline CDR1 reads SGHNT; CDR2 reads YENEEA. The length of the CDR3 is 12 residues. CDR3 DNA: TGTGCCAGCAGCCTCGGGGAAGAGACCCAGTACTTC. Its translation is CASSLGEETQYF.

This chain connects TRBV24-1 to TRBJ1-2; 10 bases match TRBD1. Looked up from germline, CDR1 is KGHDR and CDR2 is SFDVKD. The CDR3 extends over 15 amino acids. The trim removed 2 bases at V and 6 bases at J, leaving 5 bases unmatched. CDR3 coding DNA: TGTGCCACCAGTGATTCGTCCGGGACAGGGGATGGCTACACCTTC. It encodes CATSDSSGTGDGYTF.

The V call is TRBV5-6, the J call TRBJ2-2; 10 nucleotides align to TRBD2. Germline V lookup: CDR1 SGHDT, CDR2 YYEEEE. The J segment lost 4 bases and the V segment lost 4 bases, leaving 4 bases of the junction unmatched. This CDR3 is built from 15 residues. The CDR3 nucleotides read TGTGCCAGCAGCCCGACTAGCGGGTTCACCGGGGAGCTGTTTTTT. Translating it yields CASSPTSGFTGELFF.

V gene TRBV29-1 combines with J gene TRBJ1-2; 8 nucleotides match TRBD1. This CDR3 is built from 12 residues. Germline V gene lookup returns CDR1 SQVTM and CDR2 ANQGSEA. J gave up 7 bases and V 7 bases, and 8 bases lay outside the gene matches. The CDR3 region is CSAAGGGGGYTF. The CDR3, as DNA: TGCAGCGCTGCAGGGGGCGGGGGTGGCTACACCTTC.

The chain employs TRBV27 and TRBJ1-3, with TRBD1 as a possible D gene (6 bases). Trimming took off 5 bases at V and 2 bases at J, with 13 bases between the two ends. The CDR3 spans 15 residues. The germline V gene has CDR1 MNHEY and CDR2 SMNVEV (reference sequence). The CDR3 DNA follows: TGTGCCAGCAGTACTCAGGGGCCTCCTGGAAACACCATATATTTT. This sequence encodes CASSTQGPPGNTIYF.

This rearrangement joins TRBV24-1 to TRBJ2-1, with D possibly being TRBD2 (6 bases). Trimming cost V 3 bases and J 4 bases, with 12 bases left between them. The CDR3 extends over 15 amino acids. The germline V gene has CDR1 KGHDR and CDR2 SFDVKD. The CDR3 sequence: CATSDPGTRYNEQFF. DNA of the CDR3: TGTGCCACCAGTGATCCTGGGACTCGTTACAATGAGCAGTTCTTC.

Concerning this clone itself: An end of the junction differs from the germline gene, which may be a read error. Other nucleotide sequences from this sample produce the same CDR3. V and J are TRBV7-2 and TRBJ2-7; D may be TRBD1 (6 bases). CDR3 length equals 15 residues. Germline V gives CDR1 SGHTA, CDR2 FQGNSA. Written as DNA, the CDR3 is TGTGCCAGCAGCCCAGGGGCTAGCCCTGGCTACGAGCAGTACTTT. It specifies CASSPGASPGYEQYF.

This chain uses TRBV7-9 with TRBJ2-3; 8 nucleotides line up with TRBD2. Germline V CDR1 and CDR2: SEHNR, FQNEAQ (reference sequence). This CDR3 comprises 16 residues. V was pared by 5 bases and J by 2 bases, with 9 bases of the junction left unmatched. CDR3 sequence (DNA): TGTGCCAGCAGCCCTACCGGGACTAGGATCACAGATACGCAGTATTTT. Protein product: CASSPTGTRITDTQYF.

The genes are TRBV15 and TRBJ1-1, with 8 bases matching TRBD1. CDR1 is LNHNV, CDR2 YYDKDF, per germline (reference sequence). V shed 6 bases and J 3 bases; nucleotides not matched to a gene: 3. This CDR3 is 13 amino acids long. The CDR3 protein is CATRPTGDTEAFF. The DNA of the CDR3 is TGTGCCACCAGGCCGACAGGGGACACTGAAGCTTTCTTT.

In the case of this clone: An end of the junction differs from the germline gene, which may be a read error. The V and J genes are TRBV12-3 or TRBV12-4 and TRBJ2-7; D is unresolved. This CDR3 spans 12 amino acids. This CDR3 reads CASSSRPEWNHF. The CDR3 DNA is TGTGCCAGCAGTTCCCGACCGGAGTGGAACCACTTC.

The CDR3 DNA is TGTGCCAGCAGCTTAGGGATAGGGGGCCGTGGCTACACCTTC. This gives the protein CASSLGIGGRGYTF. The V gene is TRBV11-2, the J gene TRBJ1-2; 7 bases fit TRBD1. Germline V gene lookup returns CDR1 SGHAT and CDR2 FQNNGV. V shed 1 base and J 7 bases; nucleotides not matched to a gene: 6. The length of the CDR3 is 14 residues.

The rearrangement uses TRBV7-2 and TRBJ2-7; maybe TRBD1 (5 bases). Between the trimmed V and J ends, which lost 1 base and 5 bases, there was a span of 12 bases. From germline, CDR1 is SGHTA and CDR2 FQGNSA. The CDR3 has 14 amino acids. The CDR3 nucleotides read TGTGCCAGCAGCTTAGGGGCAGGGTCGGACGAGCAGTACTTC. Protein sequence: CASSLGAGSDEQYF. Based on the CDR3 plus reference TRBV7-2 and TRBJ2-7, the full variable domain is GAGVSQSPSNKVTEKGKDVELRCDPISGHTALYWYRQSLGQGLEFLIYFQGNSAPDKSGLPSDRFSAERTGGSVSTLTIQRTQQEDSAVYLCASSLGAGSDEQYFGPGTRLTVT.

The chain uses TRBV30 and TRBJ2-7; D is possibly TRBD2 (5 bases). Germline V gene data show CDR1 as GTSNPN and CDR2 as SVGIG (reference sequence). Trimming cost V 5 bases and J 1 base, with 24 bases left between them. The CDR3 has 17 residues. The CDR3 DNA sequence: TGTGCCTGGCGACTCCCCGTCGCTAGCTTCCTTTCCTACGAGCAGTACTTC. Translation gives CAWRLPVASFLSYEQYF.

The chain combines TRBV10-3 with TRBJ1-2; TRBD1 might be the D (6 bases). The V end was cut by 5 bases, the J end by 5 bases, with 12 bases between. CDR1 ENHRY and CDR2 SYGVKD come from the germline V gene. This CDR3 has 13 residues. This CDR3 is CAISTGTSYGYTF. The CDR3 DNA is TGTGCCATCAGTACCGGGACAAGTTATGGCTACACCTTC.

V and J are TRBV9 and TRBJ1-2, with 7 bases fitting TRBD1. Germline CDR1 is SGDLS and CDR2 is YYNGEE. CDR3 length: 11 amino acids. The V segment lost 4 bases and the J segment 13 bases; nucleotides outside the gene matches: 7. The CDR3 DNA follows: TGTGCCAGCAGCCCCCTAGGACAGGCCACCTTC. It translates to CASSPLGQATF. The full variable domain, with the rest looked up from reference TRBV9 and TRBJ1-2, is DSGVTQTPKHLITATGQRVTLRCSPRSGDLSVYWYQQSLDQGLQFLIQYYNGEERAKGNILERFSAQQFPDLHSELNLSSLELGDSALYFCASSPLGQATFGSGTRLTVV.

This CDR3 is CASSLGGTTGELFF. The CDR3 DNA reads as TGTGCCAGCAGCTTAGGGGGGACTACCGGGGAGCTGTTTTTT. The chain carries TRBV7-2 and TRBJ2-2; tentatively, D is TRBD2 (6 bases). The CDR3 has 14 amino acids. Trimming left V 1 base short and J 5 bases short, with 8 bases between. Per the germline V gene, CDR1 is SGHTA and CDR2 is FQGNSA.

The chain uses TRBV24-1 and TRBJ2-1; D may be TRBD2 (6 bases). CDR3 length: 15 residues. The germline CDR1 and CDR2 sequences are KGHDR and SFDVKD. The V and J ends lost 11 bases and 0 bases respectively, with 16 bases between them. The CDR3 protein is CASLSRGDSYNEQFF. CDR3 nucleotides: TGTGCCAGCCTCTCTCGCGGGGACTCCTACAATGAGCAGTTCTTC.

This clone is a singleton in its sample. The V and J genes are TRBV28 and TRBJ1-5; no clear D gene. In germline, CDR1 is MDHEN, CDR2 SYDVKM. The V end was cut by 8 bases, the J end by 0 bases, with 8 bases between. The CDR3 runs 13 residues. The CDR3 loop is CASCRDSNQPQHF. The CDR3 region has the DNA TGTGCCAGCTGCCGAGATAGCAATCAGCCCCAGCATTTT.

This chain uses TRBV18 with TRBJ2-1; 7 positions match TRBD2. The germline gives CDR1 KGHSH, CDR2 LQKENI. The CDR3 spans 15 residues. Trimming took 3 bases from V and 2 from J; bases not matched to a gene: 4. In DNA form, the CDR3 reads TGTGCCAGCTCACCTATGGGAGGGACCTACAATGAGCAGTTCTTC. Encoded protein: CASSPMGGTYNEQFF. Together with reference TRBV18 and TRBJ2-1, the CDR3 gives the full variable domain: NAGVMQNPRHLVRRRGQEARLRCSPMKGHSHVYWYRQLPEEGLKFMVYLQKENIIDESGMPKERFSAEFPKEGPSILRIQQVVRGDSAAYFCASSPMGGTYNEQFFGPGTRLTVL.

The CDR3 here is CASSVRGYTEAFF. DNA for the CDR3: TGTGCCAGCAGCGTCAGGGGGTACACTGAAGCTTTCTTT. This chain uses TRBV9 with TRBJ1-1; 7 bases match TRBD1. The CDR3 is 13 amino acids. The V gene end was trimmed by 2 bases and the J gene end by 3 bases; junction bases not matched to a gene: 1. In germline, CDR1 is SGDLS, CDR2 YYNGEE.

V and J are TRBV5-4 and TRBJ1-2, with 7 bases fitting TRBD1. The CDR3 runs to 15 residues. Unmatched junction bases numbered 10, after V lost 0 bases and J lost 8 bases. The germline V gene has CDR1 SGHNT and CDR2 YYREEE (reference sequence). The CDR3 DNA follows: TGTGCCAGCAGCTTGGAGATCGCCGACAGGGTCGGCTACACCTTC. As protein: CASSLEIADRVGYTF.

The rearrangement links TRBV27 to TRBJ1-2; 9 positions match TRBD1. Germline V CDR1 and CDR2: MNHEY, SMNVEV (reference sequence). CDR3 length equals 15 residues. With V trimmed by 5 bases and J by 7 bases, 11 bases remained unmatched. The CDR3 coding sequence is TGTGCCAGCAGTCCACTGGGGACAGGGACTATTGGCTACACCTTC. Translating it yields CASSPLGTGTIGYTF.